The 3 T cell receptor beta chains in this list originate from one sample, sequenced in a study of blood T cell repertoires in COVID-19. Libraries were prepared by immunoSEQ multiplex PCR; TCRdb keeps only in-frame clonotypes and omits some of them. The table includes 330,000 or so clones, roughly 89% detected once. The specimen sequenced was peripheral blood. These receptors came from a man aged 25-40 years with COVID-19, enrolled during active disease.

The V gene is TRBV7-2, the J gene TRBJ1-3; TRBD1 matches 11 bases. The CDR3 runs 17 residues. From germline, CDR1 is SGHTA and CDR2 FQGNSA. With 1 base clipped from V and 3 bases from J, the junction kept 5 bases outside the gene matches. The CDR3 reads CASSLGGTGGGGNTIYF. CDR3 nucleotide sequence: TGTGCCAGCAGCTTAGGTGGGACAGGGGGAGGTGGAAACACCATATATTTT.

The chain carries TRBV11-3 and TRBJ2-5; 14 bases match TRBD2. Germline CDR1 is SGHNT and CDR2 is YENEEA. After removal of 5 bases from V and 4 bases from J, the junction contained 9 bases not matched to a gene. The CDR3 totals 17 residues. This chain's CDR3 is CASSRNGLAGGGETQYF. The CDR3 DNA is TGTGCCAGCAGCCGGAACGGACTAGCGGGAGGTGGAGAGACCCAGTACTTC.

The chain couples TRBV5-4 to TRBJ2-1; 7 bases fit TRBD1. CDR3 length: 14 residues. V shed 0 bases and J 9 bases; nucleotides not matched to a gene: 6. The germline CDR1 and CDR2 sequences are SGHNT and YYREEE (reference sequence). The CDR3, as DNA: TGTGCCAGCAGCTTGGGAACAGGGGACAGTGAGCAGTTCTTC. It yields the protein CASSLGTGDSEQFF.